The rows below give T cell receptor beta chains drawn from one sample of a study of shared clonotypes between healthy human individuals. Here immunoSEQ multiplex PCR was the method, and the copy in TCRdb shows in-frame clones only, minus some. This table has some 1.1 million clones, about 80% appearing once. The sample comprised memory CD4+ T cells from PBMCs. These receptors were collected from a man aged 18 to 30 in good health. Some clones in this sample may be carry-over from other donors' samples. Each CDR3 is given with its conserved first and last residue. A D gene is named only where the DNA matches it firmly. Where a row states a size, it is once, few, many or the class of an expanded clone; other rows omit it.

CDR3nt: TGTGCCAGCAGCTTAGGAGGGGGAAGGAGCACTGAAGCTTTCTTT
CDR3aa: CASSLGGGRSTEAFF
v_gene: TRBV7-2
j_gene: TRBJ1-1
abundance: .
d_gene: .

CDR3nt: TGCGCCAGCAGCCGGGGACAGGGGGCCCAATATATGGGGGAGCTGTTTTTT
CDR3aa: CASSRGQGAQYMGELFF
v_gene: TRBV4-1
j_gene: TRBJ2-2
abundance: .
d_gene: TRBD1

CDR3nt: TGCGCCAGCAGCGCGACAGGGGCTGGGGCCAACGTCCTGACTTTC
CDR3aa: CASSATGAGANVLTF
v_gene: TRBV5-1
j_gene: TRBJ2-6
abundance: .
d_gene: TRBD1

CDR3nt: TGCAGCGTTGTGGGGAGCGGCGGAGGAAAAGAGACCCAGTACTTC
CDR3aa: CSVVGSGGGKETQYF
v_gene: TRBV29-1
j_gene: TRBJ2-5
abundance: .
d_gene: .

CDR3nt: TGTGCCAGCAGCTCCCACGGGGGGCAGCCCCAGCATTTT
CDR3aa: CASSSHGGQPQHF
v_gene: TRBV7-6
j_gene: TRBJ1-5
abundance: .
d_gene: .

CDR3nt: TGTGCCAGCAGCGATAAGAGGGGGCTCTCTGGAAACACCATATATTTT
CDR3aa: CASSDKRGLSGNTIYF
v_gene: TRBV5-4
j_gene: TRBJ1-3
abundance: .
d_gene: TRBD1

CDR3nt: TGTGCCAGCAGCTTACCTGGACAGGCGACCTACGAGCAGTACTTC
CDR3aa: CASSLPGQATYEQYF
v_gene: TRBV5-8
j_gene: TRBJ2-7
abundance: .
d_gene: TRBD1

CDR3nt: TGTGCCAGCAGCTTGCGGTCAGGGTTGGAGTTGGCTTTCTTT
CDR3aa: CASSLRSGLELAFF
v_gene: TRBV11-2
j_gene: TRBJ1-1
abundance: .
d_gene: .

CDR3nt: TGTGCCAGCTCACCACTTGGGCCTTCCGGGACAGTGTACAATGAGCAGTTCTTC
CDR3aa: CASSPLGPSGTVYNEQFF
v_gene: TRBV18
j_gene: TRBJ2-1
abundance: .
d_gene: TRBD1

CDR3nt: TGTGCCAGTACCACGGGGGGTAGCGGGAGAGGCACCGGGGAGCTGTTTTTT
CDR3aa: CASTTGGSGRGTGELFF
v_gene: TRBV19
j_gene: TRBJ2-2
abundance: .
d_gene: TRBD2

CDR3nt: TGTGCCAGCAGGGAGGCCTTATCCAGCAATCAGCCCCAGCATTTT
CDR3aa: CASREALSSNQPQHF
v_gene: TRBV2
j_gene: TRBJ1-5
abundance: .
d_gene: .

CDR3nt: TGCAGCGTTGGGGTAGGGGCAACTAATGAAAAACTGTTTTTT
CDR3aa: CSVGVGATNEKLFF
v_gene: TRBV29-1
j_gene: TRBJ1-4
abundance: .
d_gene: .

CDR3nt: TGTGCCATCGCGTTGAGCGGGACGAACTACGAGCAGTACTTC
CDR3aa: CAIALSGTNYEQYF
v_gene: TRBV10-3
j_gene: TRBJ2-7
abundance: .
d_gene: TRBD2

CDR3nt: TGTGCCAGCATAGCGGGAGGGCTGTACCAAGAGACCCAGTACTTC
CDR3aa: CASIAGGLYQETQYF
v_gene: TRBV7-2
j_gene: TRBJ2-5
abundance: .
d_gene: TRBD2

CDR3nt: TGTGCCATCCAAGAGACCAACTCCTACGAGCAGTACTTC
CDR3aa: CAIQETNSYEQYF
v_gene: TRBV10-3
j_gene: TRBJ2-7
abundance: .
d_gene: .

CDR3nt: TGTGCCAGCAGCCACGAGCAGGGTAAATCTGGAAACACCATATATTTT
CDR3aa: CASSHEQGKSGNTIYF
v_gene: TRBV4-2
j_gene: TRBJ1-3
abundance: .
d_gene: .

CDR3nt: TGTGCCAGCAGCTTAGGATCTCACAGACAAGAGACCCAGTACTTC
CDR3aa: CASSLGSHRQETQYF
v_gene: TRBV11-1
j_gene: TRBJ2-5
abundance: .
d_gene: .

CDR3nt: TGTGCCAGCACCTCCCAGGGGACCCAGCCCCAGCATTTT
CDR3aa: CASTSQGTQPQHF
v_gene: TRBV6-5
j_gene: TRBJ1-5
abundance: .
d_gene: .

CDR3nt: TGTGCCAGCAGTTGGGAGTTCCATGAGCAGTTCTTC
CDR3aa: CASSWEFHEQFF
v_gene: TRBV6-1
j_gene: TRBJ2-1
abundance: .
d_gene: .

CDR3nt: TGTGCCAGCAGCGCAAGAAAGACAGGGGGCCTCTCAGATACGCAGTATTTT
CDR3aa: CASSARKTGGLSDTQYF
v_gene: TRBV5-6
j_gene: TRBJ2-3
abundance: .
d_gene: TRBD1

CDR3nt: TGTGCCAGCAGCTTATTCCAGGACTACGAGCAGTACTTC
CDR3aa: CASSLFQDYEQYF
v_gene: TRBV5-5
j_gene: TRBJ2-7
abundance: .
d_gene: .

CDR3nt: TGTGCCAGCAGCTGGATTCGGATGGGTGGAAACACCATATATTTT
CDR3aa: CASSWIRMGGNTIYF
v_gene: TRBV11-2
j_gene: TRBJ1-3
abundance: .
d_gene: .

CDR3nt: TGTGCCTGGAGACTAGCGGGCTCCTACGAGCAGTACTTC
CDR3aa: CAWRLAGSYEQYF
v_gene: TRBV30
j_gene: TRBJ2-7
abundance: once
d_gene: TRBD2

CDR3nt: TGCGCCAGCAGCTTCGGGACAGGGATTATGGGCTACACCTTC
CDR3aa: CASSFGTGIMGYTF
v_gene: TRBV5-1
j_gene: TRBJ1-2
abundance: few
d_gene: TRBD1

CDR3nt: TGTGCCAGCAGTTTGTCGGGCCTAGGGTACGAGCAGTACTTC
CDR3aa: CASSLSGLGYEQYF
v_gene: TRBV27
j_gene: TRBJ2-7
abundance: many
d_gene: .

CDR3nt: TGTGCCAGCTCACCACAAGGGACAGGGGTTTACTCTGGAAACACCATATATTTT
CDR3aa: CASSPQGTGVYSGNTIYF
v_gene: TRBV18
j_gene: TRBJ1-3
abundance: .
d_gene: TRBD1

CDR3nt: TGTGCCAGCGCCCCGGGGACAGGGGCCACCGGGGAGCTGTTTTTT
CDR3aa: CASAPGTGATGELFF
v_gene: TRBV9
j_gene: TRBJ2-2
abundance: few
d_gene: TRBD1

CDR3nt: TGCGCCAGCAGTCAATCTCCGAGCAGAAGCTATAGCAATCAGCCCCAGCATTTT
CDR3aa: CASSQSPSRSYSNQPQHF
v_gene: TRBV23-1
j_gene: TRBJ1-5
abundance: .
d_gene: .

CDR3nt: TGCGCCAGCAGTCCCAGGACTAGCGGCACAGATACGCAGTATTTT
CDR3aa: CASSPRTSGTDTQYF
v_gene: TRBV5-1
j_gene: TRBJ2-3
abundance: once
d_gene: TRBD2

CDR3nt: TGTGCCAGCAGCGAGGGGCCTCCTATCTACACCTTC
CDR3aa: CASSEGPPIYTF
v_gene: TRBV7-9
j_gene: TRBJ1-2
abundance: .
d_gene: .

CDR3nt: TGTGCCAGCAGCTTTGATTGGCAGGGTAGGTGGAATGAGCAGTTCTTC
CDR3aa: CASSFDWQGRWNEQFF
v_gene: TRBV12-1
j_gene: TRBJ2-1
abundance: .
d_gene: .

CDR3nt: TGTGCCAGCAGCCAAGATGATCTAGGAGGTTGGGAGACCCAGTACTTC
CDR3aa: CASSQDDLGGWETQYF
v_gene: TRBV14
j_gene: TRBJ2-5
abundance: .
d_gene: .

CDR3nt: TGTGCCAGCAGCTTCACGGGGAATAATCAGCCCCAGCATTTT
CDR3aa: CASSFTGNNQPQHF
v_gene: TRBV5-8
j_gene: TRBJ1-5
abundance: .
d_gene: .

CDR3nt: TGCGCCAGCAGCCAAAAACCCCCGGGACAGGGTGAAAAACTGTTTTTT
CDR3aa: CASSQKPPGQGEKLFF
v_gene: TRBV4-1
j_gene: TRBJ1-4
abundance: .
d_gene: TRBD1

CDR3nt: TGTGCCACCAGCACCCAGCGGGAGGGCCTTGGAGATACGCAGTATTTT
CDR3aa: CATSTQREGLGDTQYF
v_gene: TRBV15
j_gene: TRBJ2-3
abundance: .
d_gene: TRBD2

CDR3nt: TGTGCCAGCAGCCCATGGGGTAACACTGAAGCTTTCTTT
CDR3aa: CASSPWGNTEAFF
v_gene: TRBV7-2
j_gene: TRBJ1-1
abundance: few
d_gene: .

CDR3nt: TGTGCCAGCAGTGGACGGTATGGAGGGGGCTATGGCTACACCTTC
CDR3aa: CASSGRYGGGYGYTF
v_gene: TRBV2
j_gene: TRBJ1-2
abundance: .
d_gene: .